Listed here are 19 T cell receptor beta chains from one sample, sequenced in a study of Graves' ophthalmopathy and Graves' hyperthyroidism. RNA transcripts were the template, and TCR beta CDR3 regions were amplified from them. Amplification began with first-round RT-PCR using HTBI primers, then second-round multiplex PCR was performed. TCRdb reprocessed the multiplex PCR reads with MiXCR, giving one entry per CDR3 protein. The table shows 400,000 to 450,000 distinct CDR3 sequences, with around 21% occurring only once. The specimen sequenced was peripheral blood. Source of these receptors: a woman between 18 and 29 years old with stable Graves' hyperthyroidism.

The rearrangement joins TRBV5-1 to TRBJ2-2; the D is unclear. Trimming left V 0 bases short and J 6 bases short, with 9 bases between. The CDR3 length is 14 residues. Germline loops: CDR1 SGHRS, CDR2 YFSETQ. The CDR3 protein is CASSLAQFAGELFF. As DNA, the CDR3 is TGCGCCAGCAGCTTGGCCCAGTTCGCCGGGGAGCTGTTTTTT.

With regard to this clonotype: An end of the junction does not agree with germline; a read error may underlie this. The chain has TRBV20-1 and TRBJ2-7, with D possibly being TRBD2 (6 bases). The CDR3 spans 12 residues. CDR1 is DFQATT, CDR2 SNEGSKA, per germline (reference sequence). The DNA for the CDR3 is TGCAGTGCCAGAGTTTGGGAGGACGAGCAGTACTTC. Its protein product is CSARVWEDEQYF.

This clonotype turned up a few times. The rearrangement joins TRBV24-1 to TRBJ1-1; TRBD1 matches 9 bases. Germline loops: CDR1 KGHDR, CDR2 SFDVKD. The CDR3 covers 16 residues. V lost 3 bases to trimming and J lost 3 bases; unmatched junction nucleotides: 7. In DNA form, the CDR3 reads TGTGCCACCAGTGATGCACCGGGACAGGGCTACACTGAAGCTTTCTTT. It is translated as CATSDAPGQGYTEAFF.

The chain recombines TRBV28 with TRBJ1-2; tentatively, D is TRBD1 (6 bases). This CDR3 region has 17 residues. The germline V gene has CDR1 MDHEN and CDR2 SYDVKM. Trimming removed 7 bases at V and 0 bases at J, with 21 bases between. Written as DNA, the CDR3 is TGTGCCAGCACGTTCCTGGGGACAACCCTAACTAACTATGGCTACACCTTC. Translation: CASTFLGTTLTNYGYTF.

Comment on this clonotype: With a much larger clone just one base away, this may be a read error. The rearrangement joins TRBV3-1 to TRBJ1-1, with D possibly TRBD1 on 6 matching bases. The CDR3 contains 12 residues. Germline V gene sequence: CDR1 LGHDT, CDR2 YNNKEL (reference sequence). Trimming shortened V by 8 bases and J by 5 bases, and 12 bases separated the two germline ends. CDR3 amino acids: CASGGWETEAFF. CDR3 in DNA: TGTGCCAGCGGGGGCTGGGAGACTGAAGCTTTCTTT.

This clonotype was observed at least ten times. The chain has TRBV7-3 and TRBJ2-2; D unresolved. The CDR3 consists of 16 residues. Germline V lookup: CDR1 SGHTA, CDR2 FQGTGA. The ends were cut back, 2 bases at V and 5 bases at J, with 15 bases in the middle. The CDR3 region has the DNA TGTGCCAGCAGCTTATATGGCGGCCCGGCGACCGGGGAGCTGTTTTTT. It translates to CASSLYGGPATGELFF.

The V call is TRBV12-3 or TRBV12-4, the J call TRBJ1-1; D not resolved. The V and J ends lost 6 bases and 2 bases respectively, with 16 bases between them. The CDR3 consists of 15 residues. DNA of the CDR3: TGTGCCAGCAGAGGGATGTCTAGCCCAAACACTGAAGCTTTCTTT. This sequence encodes CASRGMSSPNTEAFF.

This chain links TRBV28 with TRBJ1-3; the match to TRBD1 covers 9 bases. The CDR3 consists of 15 residues. Germline V CDR1 and CDR2: MDHEN, SYDVKM. V was pared by 6 bases and J by 4 bases, with 7 bases of the junction left unmatched. The CDR3 region is CASRGTGGVGNTIYF. CDR3 DNA sequence: TGTGCCAGCAGGGGAACAGGGGGCGTAGGAAACACCATATATTTT.

This clonotype was observed many times. V usage is TRBV6-1 and J usage is TRBJ1-5; the D is unclear. The V end lost 6 bases, the J end lost 0 bases, and 12 bases lay between the germline ends. The CDR3 is 15 amino acids. Germline V gives CDR1 MNHNS, CDR2 SASEGT. The CDR3 coding sequence is TGTGCCAGCAGCCGGTATGCATTTAGCAATCAGCCCCAGCATTTT. As protein: CASSRYAFSNQPQHF.

This clonotype was seen at least ten times. J is TRBJ2-7 and V is TRBV20-1; D may be TRBD1 (5 bases). With 0 bases removed from V and 0 bases from J, the gap between germline ends came to 15 bases. CDR1 and CDR2 (germline): DFQATT, SNEGSKA (reference sequence). The CDR3 is made up of 16 amino acids. As DNA, the CDR3 is TGCAGTGCTAGAGATAAGGGGCACCCGAGCTCCTACGAGCAGTACTTC. Protein sequence: CSARDKGHPSSYEQYF.

This clonotype was counted once. The chain combines TRBV28 with TRBJ2-7; 8 bases align to TRBD2. This CDR3 comprises 14 residues. Losses at the gene ends were 6 bases for V and 6 bases for J; bases not matched to a gene: 10. Germline loops: CDR1 MDHEN, CDR2 SYDVKM. The CDR3 loop is CASRDERERGEQYF. The CDR3, as DNA: TGTGCCAGCAGGGATGAGCGGGAGAGAGGCGAGCAGTACTTC.

This clonotype was observed many times. The CDR3: CASNKGNTEAFF. The CDR3 region has the DNA TGCGCCAGCAATAAAGGGAACACTGAAGCTTTCTTT. The rearrangement uses TRBV4-1 and TRBJ1-1, with D hard to call. Trimming removed 7 bases from V and 1 base from J, with 7 bases in between. The CDR3 is made up of 12 amino acids. Germline-derived CDR1 and CDR2 are MGHRA and YSYEKL.

This clonotype was recorded many times. The chain carries TRBV13 and TRBJ2-2, with D unresolved. The CDR3 is made up of 13 amino acids. The germline V gene encodes CDR1 PRHDT and CDR2 FYEKMQ (reference sequence). Between the trimmed V and J ends, which lost 3 bases and 7 bases, there was a span of 9 bases. Written as DNA, the CDR3 is TGTGCCAGCAGCTTTTACTATCGCGGGGAGCTGTTTTTT. This gives the protein CASSFYYRGELFF.

This clonotype has a count of ten or more. This chain connects TRBV12-3 or TRBV12-4 to TRBJ2-7; unclear D gene. This CDR3 is built from 12 residues. V dropped 3 bases and J dropped 2 bases, with 5 bases sitting between them. The CDR3 coding sequence is TGTGCCAGCAGTTTCCAAGCCTACGAGCAGTACTTC. Its translation is CASSFQAYEQYF.

In its sample, this clonotype was seen many times. The chain has TRBV25-1 and TRBJ2-5, with D unresolved. This CDR3 has 12 amino acids. Trimming left V 3 bases short and J 2 bases short, with 4 bases between. CDR1 is MGHDK, CDR2 SYGVNS, per germline. The CDR3 region is CASSDEQETQYF. The CDR3 nucleotides are TGTGCCAGCAGTGACGAACAAGAGACCCAGTACTTC.

This clonotype was detected a few times. The chain couples TRBV28 to TRBJ2-4; D is ambiguous. The CDR3 totals 18 residues. The ends were cut back, 5 bases at V and 0 bases at J, with 20 bases in the middle. Germline lookup yields CDR1 MDHEN and CDR2 SYDVKM. CDR3 nucleotide sequence: TGTGCCAGCAGTCCTTCTCGGACGGATGATCTAGCCAAAAACATTCAGTACTTC. Amino acid sequence: CASSPSRTDDLAKNIQYF. Based on the CDR3 plus reference TRBV28 and TRBJ2-4, the full variable domain is DVKVTQSSRYLVKRTGEKVFLECVQDMDHENMFWYRQDPGLGLRLIYFSYDVKMKEKGDIPEGYSVSREKKERFSLILESASTNQTSMYLCASSPSRTDDLAKNIQYFGAGTRLSVL.

This clonotype was counted at least ten times. The J gene is TRBJ2-7, the V gene TRBV30; 13 nucleotides line up with TRBD2. In germline, CDR1 is GTSNPN, CDR2 SVGIG (reference sequence). V lost 1 base, J lost 5 bases, and 5 bases stayed unmatched. The CDR3 has 15 amino acids. CDR3 DNA sequence: TGTGCCTGGAGTGCGGGACTAGCGGGAATGAACGAGCAGTACTTC. This gives the protein CAWSAGLAGMNEQYF.

This clonotype was counted ten times or more. The chain has TRBV9 and TRBJ2-7; D may be TRBD1 or TRBD2 (6 bases each). Trimming took 0 bases from V and 7 from J, leaving 14 bases between them. Per the germline V gene, CDR1 is SGDLS and CDR2 is YYNGEE. The CDR3 covers 14 residues. CDR3: CASSVASGGGEQYF. The CDR3 DNA follows: TGTGCCAGCAGCGTAGCAAGCGGAGGGGGTGAGCAGTACTTC.

The sample holds many counts of this clonotype. V gene TRBV29-1 combines with J gene TRBJ2-5; D uncertain. V was clipped by 5 bases and J by 1 base, with 5 bases between them. The CDR3 loop spans 11 amino acids. Germline assignment: CDR1 SQVTM and CDR2 ANQGSEA. The CDR3 loop reads CSVFAQETQYF. The CDR3 DNA reads as TGCAGCGTTTTCGCCCAAGAGACCCAGTACTTC.